These T cell receptor beta chains were read from a single sample in a study of tumor-infiltrating lymphocytes in primary liver carcinoma. TCRdb ran MiXCR on the multiplex PCR reads and lists one entry per CDR3 protein. Seen here are roughly 80,000 distinct CDR3 sequences, 69% observed once, and the top ten hold less than 30%. Sample: tumor-adjacent normal liver tissue. The receptors here all came from a man aged 35 to 55 with primary liver carcinoma and hepatitis B virus infection. Both conserved end residues are part of each CDR3. The D gene is left open where the match is weak. Size tells how often a clone was seen (once, few, many) or the class of an expanded clone, and some rows leave it out.

j_call	clone_size	v_call	d_call	cdr3_aa	cdr3_nt
TRBJ2-3	few	TRBV14	NA	CASSRGYTDSQYF	TGCGCCAGCAGCCGAGGATATACAGATTCGCAGTATTTT
TRBJ1-3	NA	TRBV11-2	NA	CASSTRQSYSGNTIYF	TGTGCCAGCAGCACCCGACAGTCTTACTCTGGAAACACCATATATTTT
TRBJ2-3	NA	TRBV29-1	NA	CSVRTGSGDTQYF	TGCAGTGTCCGGACGGGGAGCGGAGATACGCAGTATTTT
TRBJ2-5	many	TRBV29-1	NA	CSVERDIQETQYF	TGCAGCGTTGAAAGGGACATACAAGAGACCCAGTACTTC
TRBJ2-2	NA	TRBV6-1	TRBD1	CASREDRVYTGELFF	TGTGCCAGCCGAGAAGACAGGGTATACACCGGGGAGCTGTTTTTT
TRBJ1-1	NA	TRBV29-1	TRBD1	CSVWTGGTEALF	TGCAGCGTTTGGACAGGGGGCACCGAAGCTTTATTT
TRBJ2-7	NA	TRBV7-9	TRBD2	CTSSLTSEYYEQYF	TGTACCAGTAGCCTGACTAGCGAGTACTACGAGCAGTACTTC
TRBJ2-3	NA	TRBV29-1	NA	CSVVGGWTDTQYF	TGCAGCGTTGTGGGGGGCTGGACAGATACGCAGTATTTT
TRBJ2-7	few	TRBV6-5	TRBD2	CASSQTSGSTYVQYF	TGTGCCAGCAGCCAGACTAGCGGGAGCACCTACGTACAGTACTTC
TRBJ2-1	once	TRBV12-5	NA	CANGLVPGLYNEQFF	TGTGCTAATGGTTTGGTACCGGGGCTCTACAATGAGCAGTTCTTC
TRBJ2-6	NA	TRBV12-3/TRBV12-4	TRBD1	CANSYGTGLNIGANVLTF	TGTGCCAACTCCTACGGGACAGGGCTAAATATTGGGGCCAACGTCCTGACTTTC
TRBJ2-1	NA	TRBV4-3	TRBD2	CASSQGLGLARGPTGSYSEQFF	TGTGCCAGCAGCCAAGGGTTAGGACTAGCGAGAGGGCCCACTGGCTCCTACAGTGAGCAGTTCTTC
TRBJ2-7	NA	TRBV6-5	TRBD2	CASRQTSRSTYEQYF	TGTGCCAGCAGGCAGACTAGCAGGAGCACCTACGAGCAATACTTC
TRBJ2-3	NA	TRBV6-5	NA	CASRGTQGTDTHYF	TGTGCCAGCAGAGGGACACAAGGCACAGATACGCACTATTTT
TRBJ2-5	NA	TRBV19	NA	CASSIMSQETQYF	TGTGCCAGTAGTATAATGAGCCAAGAGACCCAGTACTTC
TRBJ2-7	NA	TRBV28	NA	CASSLGTTSYEQYF	TGTGCCAGCAGTCTAGGGACCACTAGTTACGAGCAGTACTTC
TRBJ2-1	few	TRBV12-3/TRBV12-4	TRBD2	CTSSYGLAGAADEQFF	TGTACTAGCAGTTATGGACTAGCGGGAGCGGCGGACGAGCAGTTCTTC
TRBJ2-5	NA	TRBV12-3/TRBV12-4	NA	CASSIPMYQEIQYF	TGTGCCAGCAGTATCCCAATGTATCAAGAGATCCAGTACTTC
TRBJ2-7	NA	TRBV4-3	NA	CASGQDSSTEQYF	TGTGCCAGCGGCCAAGATAGTTCGACCGAGCAGTACTTC
TRBJ2-2	once	TRBV11-2	TRBD2	CASSAPVIAGAGKLFF	TGTGCCAGCAGCGCTCCCGTGATAGCGGGCGCCGGGAAGCTGTTTTTT
TRBJ2-3	NA	TRBV6-5	TRBD2	CARSYERGRTDAQYF	TGTGCCAGGAGTTACGAGCGGGGACGCACAGATGCGCAGTATTTT
TRBJ1-6	few	TRBV4-3	TRBD1	CASSQEGPGQANNSPLHF	TGCGCCAGCAGCCAAGAAGGCCCGGGACAGGCAAATAATTCACCCCTCCACTTT
TRBJ2-1	NA	TRBV7-3	NA	CTSSIDYSSYNEQFF	TGTACCAGCAGCATAGACTACAGCTCCTACAATGAGCAGTTCTTC
TRBJ1-2	NA	TRBV10-2	NA	CASSEGAVSAGSRRLGYGCTF	TGCGCCAGCAGTGAGGGCGCAGTGTCGGCGGGTAGCCGAAGATTGGGTTATGGCTGCACCTTC
TRBJ2-1	NA	TRBV20-1	TRBD2	CSYEMGLVGDHEQFF	TGCAGCTACGAAATGGGACTAGTGGGAGATCATGAGCAGTTCTTC
TRBJ2-7	NA	TRBV11-2	NA	CASSSREASEQYF	TGTGCCAGCAGCTCCAGAGAGGCTAGCGAGCAGTACTTC
TRBJ2-5	many	TRBV4-2	NA	CASSQGNSQETQYF	TGTGCCAGCAGCCAAGGGAACAGCCAAGAGACCCAGTACTTC
TRBJ2-1	NA	TRBV7-9	TRBD1	CASSSPQSGGVLGHEQFF	TGTGCCAGCAGCTCCCCGCAGTCAGGGGGTGTACTAGGCCATGAGCAGTTCTTC
TRBJ2-6	many	TRBV12-3/TRBV12-4	TRBD1	CASTPTGMTGANVLTF	TGTGCCAGCACCCCGACAGGGATGACTGGGGCCAACGTCCTGACTTTC
TRBJ2-6	NA	TRBV6-1	NA	CVSSGTADGASILTF	TGTGTCAGCAGTGGGACGGCCGATGGGGCCAGCATCCTGACTTTC
TRBJ1-2	NA	TRBV10-3	NA	CAICMTRPTRDYNF	TGTGCCATCTGTATGACAAGGCCAACTCGTGACTACAACTTC
TRBJ2-1	NA	TRBV29-1	NA	CSVATLRPWSLQEQLF	TGCAGCGTCGCCACGCTTCGGCCCTGGTCCCTCCAAGAGCAGCTCTTC
TRBJ2-1	NA	TRBV10-3	NA	CAIKEARGSIEQFF	TGTGCCATCAAAGAGGCTAGAGGGAGTATTGAGCAGTTCTTC
TRBJ1-2	NA	TRBV19	NA	CASSITDGDYTF	TGTGCCAGTAGTATCACCGATGGGGACTACACCTTC
TRBJ2-7	NA	TRBV12-3/TRBV12-4	NA	CASSFDDPFYEQYF	TGTGCCAGCAGTTTTGACGACCCTTTCTACGAGCAGTACTTC
TRBJ2-2	few	TRBV12-3/TRBV12-4	NA	CASSPGSSTDGELFF	TGTGCCAGCTCACCGGGGAGTAGCACTGACGGGGAGCTGTTTTTT
TRBJ2-3	NA	TRBV12-3/TRBV12-4	NA	CASMVRGKARRGDMQYF	TGTGCCAGCATGGTTAGGGGGAAAGCCCGAAGGGGAGATATGCAGTATTTT
TRBJ2-2	NA	TRBV6-2/TRBV6-3	NA	CDSTIGSYRELFF	TGTGACAGCACCATAGGGTCCTACCGGGAGCTGTTTTTT
TRBJ2-5	NA	TRBV29-1	NA	CSVESAVGSSETQYF	TGCAGCGTTGAATCCGCGGTGGGTAGTTCGGAGACCCAGTACTTC
TRBJ2-1	NA	TRBV20-1	NA	CSARSPGGKRLSVGDVEQFF	TGCAGTGCTAGAAGCCCTGGCGGGAAAAGACTTTCAGTAGGTGATGTTGAGCAGTTCTTC
TRBJ2-2	NA	TRBV6-6	NA	CASIGGPNTGELFF	TGTGCCAGCATTGGGGGGCCGAACACCGGGGAGCTGTTTTTT
TRBJ2-7	NA	TRBV6-2/TRBV6-3	NA	CASSYQTWGEISYEQYF	TGTGCCAGCAGTTACCAGACATGGGGCGAGATCTCCTACGAGCAGTACTTC
TRBJ2-1	NA	TRBV24-1	TRBD2	CVTSDSGRRIDNEQFF	TGTGTCACCAGTGATAGCGGGAGGCGCATTGACAATGAGCAGTTCTTC
TRBJ2-1	NA	TRBV6-2/TRBV6-3	TRBD1	CASRSTGGSHNEQFF	TGTGCCAGCAGGTCTACAGGGGGATCGCACAATGAGCAGTTCTTC
TRBJ1-1	NA	TRBV6-5	NA	CASSFSQAAFF	TGTGCCAGTAGTTTCTCACAAGCAGCTTTCTTT
TRBJ1-5	many	TRBV6-1	NA	CASSPRDASNQPQHF	TGTGCCAGCAGTCCCCGAGATGCTAGCAATCAGCCCCAGCATTTT
TRBJ2-7	once	TRBV7-9	TRBD2	CASSWTSGSFYEQYF	TGTGCCAGCAGCTGGACTAGCGGGAGTTTCTACGAACAGTACTTC
TRBJ2-1	many	TRBV4-1	NA	CASRQQTTVHSYNEQFF	TGCGCCAGCAGACAACAAACGACAGTACACTCCTACAATGAGCAGTTCTTC
TRBJ2-1	few	TRBV7-2	TRBD1	CASSAPGQGGNEQFF	TGTGCCAGCAGCGCTCCGGGACAGGGTGGCAATGAGCAGTTCTTC
TRBJ1-4	NA	TRBV18	NA	CASSPGLGEKLFF	TGTGCCAGCTCACCAGGGTTGGGCGAAAAACTGTTTTTT
TRBJ2-7	NA	TRBV25-1	NA	CVSSEAGYYEQYF	TGTGTCAGCAGTGAAGCCGGGTACTACGAGCAGTACTTC
TRBJ1-2	NA	TRBV6-5	NA	CVSSQKGSSGGYTF	TGTGTCAGCAGTCAGAAAGGCAGCTCGGGAGGCTACACCTTC
TRBJ2-6	many	TRBV6-5	NA	CASSYSQGLSGANVLTF	TGTGCCAGCAGTTACTCTCAGGGTTTATCTGGGGCCAACGTCCTGACTTTC
TRBJ2-1	NA	TRBV10-3	NA	CAISEPGTVGAGDLNEQFF	TGTGCCATCAGTGAGCCTGGGACAGTCGGGGCGGGAGACTTGAATGAGCAGTTCTTC
TRBJ1-5	once	TRBV2	NA	CASSEDFQGQLQHF	TGTGCCAGCAGTGAAGATTTCCAGGGTCAGCTCCAGCATTTT
TRBJ2-7	NA	TRBV4-1	NA	CASSQETRTICEQYF	TGCGCCAGCAGCCAAGAGACCAGGACTATATGCGAGCAGTACTTC
TRBJ2-1	many	TRBV5-1	TRBD2	CASSAGLAGNNEQFF	TGCGCCAGCAGCGCGGGACTAGCGGGGAACAATGAGCAGTTCTTC